The 17 T cell receptor beta chains below all came from one sample that was sequenced in a study of T cells in Graves' hyperthyroidism and ophthalmopathy. Using RNA transcripts as the source, TCR beta CDR3 regions were amplified. The primer set for the first-round RT-PCR of the TCR CDR3 was HTBI. TCRdb processed the multiplex PCR reads anew with MiXCR; each CDR3 protein has one entry. This sample has approximately 610,000 distinct CDR3 sequences, with roughly 15% found just once. Sequencing input: blood. The receptors shown here come from a woman aged 40 to 49 with Graves' ophthalmopathy.

This clonotype was observed at least ten times. This chain uses TRBV6-1 with TRBJ1-1, with D hard to call. The CDR3 has 14 amino acids. CDR1 and CDR2 (germline): MNHNS, SASEGT. V shed 2 bases and J shed 6 bases, with 13 bases lying between them. The CDR3 protein is CASSETRFTAEAFF. CDR3 nucleotides: TGTGCCAGCAGTGAAACGAGGTTCACGGCTGAAGCTTTCTTT.

CDR3 in DNA: TGTGCCAGCAGCTTAACGCCGGGATCTTCCTACGAGCAGTACTTC. Its translation is CASSLTPGSSYEQYF. The chain is built from TRBV7-2 and TRBJ2-7, with a weak D call TRBD2 (5 bases). The CDR3 totals 15 residues. V gave up 2 bases and J gave up 1 base, with 12 bases separating them. CDR1 and CDR2 (germline): SGHTA, FQGNSA.

This clonotype occurred many times. The chain recombines TRBV5-1 with TRBJ2-7, with 8 nucleotides matching TRBD1. This CDR3 contains 14 residues. Germline V CDR1 and CDR2: SGHRS, YFSETQ. The V and J ends lost 5 bases and 4 bases, in that order; junction bases with no gene match: 8. DNA of the CDR3: TGCGCCAGCAGACAGACAGGGGATATGTACGAGCAGTACTTC. This sequence encodes CASRQTGDMYEQYF.

This clonotype came up many times. V usage is TRBV10-3 and J usage is TRBJ2-7; 9 bases line up with TRBD2. The CDR3 has 15 amino acids. The germline V gene has CDR1 ENHRY and CDR2 SYGVKD. The V and J ends lost 5 bases and 0 bases, in that order; junction bases with no gene match: 5. CDR3 sequence reads: CAISPSSGVSYEQYF. The CDR3, as DNA: TGTGCCATCAGTCCGTCTAGCGGGGTCTCCTACGAGCAGTACTTC.

In this sample, this clonotype turned up many times. This chain joins TRBV11-2 and TRBJ2-4, with 9 bases matching TRBD2. Germline loops: CDR1 SGHAT, CDR2 FQNNGV. The junction had 5 bases not matched to a gene; V was cut back by 3 bases and J by 8 bases. The CDR3 runs 14 residues. The CDR3, as DNA: TGTGCCAGCAGCTTCGCGACTAGCGGCGACATTCAGTACTTC. Residues: CASSFATSGDIQYF.

At least ten counts were recorded for this clonotype. V and J are TRBV20-1 and TRBJ2-7, with D perhaps given as TRBD1 or TRBD2 (5 bases each). The V gene lost 3 bases and the J gene lost 0 bases, with 12 bases spanning the gap. Looked up from germline, CDR1 is DFQATT and CDR2 is SNEGSKA (reference sequence). There are 14 residues in the CDR3. The chain's CDR3 is CSASTGALSYEQYF. In DNA form, the CDR3 reads TGCAGTGCTAGCACCGGGGCTCTCTCCTACGAGCAGTACTTC.

At least ten counts were recorded for this clonotype. CDR3 in DNA: TGTGCCAGCACCAACCGAGGGGTGAACACTGAAGCTTTCTTT. This translates into CASTNRGVNTEAFF. V and J are TRBV6-2 or TRBV6-3 and TRBJ1-1; possible D gene TRBD1, 5 bases. Trimming took 7 bases from V and 0 from J, leaving 12 bases between them. This CDR3 has 14 residues. Germline CDR1 MNHEY, CDR2 SVGEGT.

This clonotype was picked up many times. The chain employs TRBV29-1 and TRBJ1-2; D possibly corresponds to TRBD1 (5 bases). V was trimmed by 4 bases and J by 2 bases, leaving 11 bases between them. The germline V gene encodes CDR1 SQVTM and CDR2 ANQGSEA. CDR3 length equals 13 residues. The CDR3 is CSVVRGDNYGYTF. The CDR3 DNA reads as TGCAGCGTTGTGAGGGGAGACAACTATGGCTACACCTTC.

There are many counts of this clonotype. The V gene is TRBV7-6, the J gene TRBJ2-7, with TRBD2 as a possible D gene (6 bases). Trimming removed 2 bases from V and 3 bases from J, with 14 bases in between. From germline, CDR1 is SGHVS and CDR2 FNYEAQ. The CDR3 totals 15 residues. CDR3 sequence reads: CASSLLSGPIYEQYF. In DNA form, the CDR3 reads TGTGCCAGCAGCTTACTTAGCGGCCCGATCTACGAGCAGTACTTC.

In its sample, this clonotype was seen many times. The V and J genes are TRBV7-9 and TRBJ1-2; 7 bases agree with TRBD1. Losses at the gene ends were 5 bases for V and 7 bases for J; bases not matched to a gene: 10. Germline V gives CDR1 SEHNR, CDR2 FQNEAQ (reference sequence). CDR3 length equals 14 residues. The CDR3 spells CASSPGGGAVGYTF. The CDR3 coding sequence is TGTGCCAGCAGCCCAGGGGGGGGCGCGGTTGGCTACACCTTC. The complete variable domain, with remaining parts taken from reference TRBV7-9 and TRBJ1-2, reads DTGVSQNPRHKITKRGQNVTFRCDPISEHNRLYWYRQTLGQGPEFLTYFQNEAQLEKSRLLSDRFSAERPKGSFSTLEIQRTEQGDSAMYLCASSPGGGAVGYTFGSGTRLTVV.

The genes are TRBV9 and TRBJ1-4, with TRBD1 matching 12 bases. Germline V lookup: CDR1 SGDLS, CDR2 YYNGEE. This CDR3 is 17 amino acids long. Trimming removed 3 bases from V and 8 bases from J; junction bases left unmatched: 11. The CDR3: CASSAWGQGASSEKLFF. The DNA of the CDR3 is TGTGCCAGCAGCGCATGGGGACAGGGGGCCTCATCCGAAAAACTGTTTTTT.

The chain employs TRBV6-1 and TRBJ1-5; no firm D call. Germline V CDR1 and CDR2: MNHNS, SASEGT. The CDR3 covers 14 residues. Trimming took 5 bases from V and 7 from J, leaving 15 bases between them. CDR3 in DNA: TGTGCCAGCAGTCCTACGGAGGGCTGGCAGCCCCAGCATTTT. Translation gives CASSPTEGWQPQHF.

There are many counts of this clonotype. This chain links TRBV12-5 with TRBJ1-2, with D maybe TRBD1 (5 bases). Deletions cut 3 bases from V and 4 bases from J, with 12 bases between. CDR1 is LGHNT, CDR2 FRNRAP, per germline. The CDR3 covers 14 residues. CDR3 sequence (DNA): TGTGCTAGTGGTTTCGAGGGGCGAAGCTATGGCTACACCTTC. It yields the protein CASGFEGRSYGYTF.

This clonotype has at least ten counts. V usage is TRBV6-2 or TRBV6-3 and J usage is TRBJ2-7; possible D gene TRBD2, 6 bases. Germline loops: CDR1 MNHEY, CDR2 SVGEGT. The CDR3 extends over 15 amino acids. Trimming removed 6 bases at V and 3 bases at J, with 18 bases between. The CDR3 reads CASRRPGTRDYEQYF. The CDR3 DNA reads as TGTGCCAGCAGAAGACCCGGGACTCGAGACTACGAGCAGTACTTC.

This clonotype was detected a few times. The chain couples TRBV12-3 or TRBV12-4 to TRBJ1-2; 7 bases align to TRBD1. The CDR3 is 16 amino acids. V lost 4 bases, J lost 2 bases, and 10 bases stayed unmatched. As DNA, the CDR3 is TGTGCCAGCAGTTCTGGGGGGACAGCGAAAAACTATGGCTACACCTTC. Encoded protein: CASSSGGTAKNYGYTF.

This clonotype was recorded at least ten times. This sequence joins TRBV6-2 or TRBV6-3 and TRBJ2-7; D is perhaps TRBD1 (6 bases). This CDR3 comprises 14 residues. Per germline, CDR1 MNHEY and CDR2 SVGEGT. The V end was cut by 2 bases, the J end by 4 bases, with 12 bases between. In nucleotides, the CDR3 is TGTGCCAGCAGTTACCTGGGCCAGGGGTACGAGCAGTACTTC. Translation: CASSYLGQGYEQYF.

This clonotype was seen ten or more times. The chain couples TRBV5-6 to TRBJ2-7; possible D gene TRBD1, 6 bases. Germline V gene data show CDR1 as SGHDT and CDR2 as YYEEEE. The CDR3 is made up of 12 amino acids. V gave up 6 bases and J gave up 5 bases, with 12 bases separating them. The CDR3 loop is CASTLQGNEQYF. CDR3 DNA sequence: TGTGCCAGCACCCTACAGGGAAACGAGCAGTACTTC.